This T cell receptor (beta chain) was observed in a study of cytomegalovirus exposure and HLA in healthy donors. Germline V gene lookup returns CDR1 MNHNS and CDR2 SASEGT. This CDR3 comprises 14 residues. Trimming stripped 6 bases from V and 0 bases from J, with 12 bases between. Profiling relied on immunoSEQ multiplex PCR, and the TCRdb table lists in-frame clones only, not all of them. Seen here are 200,000 or so clones, roughly 80% observed once, and the top ten hold around 7%. Sequenced sample: PBMCs. The chain has TRBV6-1 and TRBJ2-7; tentatively, D is TRBD1 (5 bases). This clonotype was sampled from a man between 18 and 35 years old in good health and CMV-seropositive. The CDR3 nucleotides are TGTGCCAGCAGAAGACAGAGTAACTCCTACGAGCAGTACTTC. Its translation is CASRRQSNSYEQYF.